One and the same sample provided the 24 T cell receptor beta chains below, sequenced in a study of identical twins. TCRdb re-called the 5' RACE reads with MiXCR, one entry per CDR3 protein. The sample consists of around 550,000 distinct CDR3 sequences, about 16% of them appearing once. These data also featured in a second study, about yellow fever vaccine responses in identical twins.

The specimen sequenced was CD4+ T cells sorted from blood. The receptor source for this set is a woman aged 18-29 years in good health.

This clonotype turned up a few times. The gene calls are TRBV20-1 and TRBJ2-3; possible D gene TRBD1, 6 bases. The V and J ends lost 3 bases and 8 bases respectively, with 12 bases between them. There are 12 residues in the CDR3. The V gene's germline CDR1 is DFQATT and CDR2 SNEGSKA (reference sequence). The CDR3 DNA reads TGCAGTGCTAGGGCCGAAGGGGGTACGCAGTATTTT. Translating it yields CSARAEGGTQYF.

The chain carries TRBV11-3 and TRBJ2-7; D possibly corresponds to TRBD2 (5 bases). Trimming left V 1 base short and J 0 bases short, with 16 bases between. This CDR3 region has 17 residues. Germline loops: CDR1 SGHNT, CDR2 YENEEA. The chain's CDR3 is CASSLGQREISSYEQYF. The CDR3 nucleotides are TGTGCCAGCAGCTTAGGCCAGAGGGAGATTAGCTCCTACGAGCAGTACTTC.

A few counts support this clonotype. The chain carries TRBV21-1 and TRBJ2-7. TRBV21-1 is reported as a pseudogene. The CDR3 is 14 residues long. The CDR3 sequence: CASSKDAGGNEQYF. The CDR3 nucleotides are TGTGCCAGCAGCAAAGATGCAGGTGGGAACGAGCAGTACTTC.

This clonotype appeared a few times. The chain uses TRBV6-5 and TRBJ2-2; no reliable D call. This CDR3 has 12 residues. The germline V and J ends were trimmed by 0 bases and 7 bases, with 3 bases remaining between them. Germline loops: CDR1 MNHEY, CDR2 SVGAGI. The CDR3 spells CASSYSNGELFF. CDR3 bases: TGTGCCAGCAGTTACTCGAACGGGGAGCTGTTTTTT.

The chain carries TRBV7-2 and TRBJ2-3; the D call may be TRBD1 or TRBD2 (5 bases each). Germline CDR1 is SGHTA and CDR2 is FQGNSA. The CDR3 spans 15 residues. The germline V and J ends were trimmed by 2 bases and 5 bases, with 14 bases remaining between them. The CDR3 reads CASSLSSRDRDTQYF. The CDR3 nucleotides are TGTGCCAGCAGCTTAAGTTCACGGGACCGAGATACGCAGTATTTT.

This clonotype showed up just a few times. The chain uses TRBV7-9 and TRBJ1-1; D is ambiguous. Germline V CDR1 and CDR2: SEHNR, FQNEAQ (reference sequence). V was clipped by 1 base and J by 4 bases, with 13 bases between them. CDR3 size: 15 residues. Here the CDR3 DNA reads TGTGCCAGCAGCTTAGTGGAGGTCCGTATCACTGAAGCTTTCTTT. This translates into CASSLVEVRITEAFF.

This chain connects TRBV14 to TRBJ1-2, with 8 bases matching TRBD1. This CDR3 has 15 amino acids. With 1 base clipped from V and 2 bases from J, the junction kept 3 bases outside the gene matches. Germline V gene data show CDR1 as SGHDN and CDR2 as FVKESK. This chain's CDR3 is CASSQGTGPNYGYTF. The CDR3 coding sequence is TGTGCCAGCAGCCAAGGGACAGGGCCCAACTATGGCTACACCTTC.

The rearrangement uses TRBV20-1 and TRBJ1-1; D is unclear. Germline CDR1 reads DFQATT; CDR2 reads SNEGSKA (reference sequence). CDR3 length equals 14 residues. V was shortened by 6 bases and J by 1 base, with 15 bases between the two germline ends. In DNA form, the CDR3 reads TGCAGTGCGGGGTCCGGCAGCAAGAACACTGAAGCTTTCTTT. The encoded protein is CSAGSGSKNTEAFF.

This clonotype was counted between two and nine times. The chain uses TRBV2 and TRBJ1-1, with a tentative D call TRBD1 (5 bases). Germline lookup yields CDR1 SNHLY and CDR2 FYNNEI. Trimming stripped 1 base from V and 6 bases from J, with 9 bases between. The CDR3 sequence is 13 residues long. DNA of the CDR3: TGTGCCAGCAGTGAAGGGGGGTCCCCTGAAGCTTTCTTT. Its protein product is CASSEGGSPEAFF. Supplemented by reference TRBV2 and TRBJ1-1, the full variable domain reads EPEVTQTPSHQVTQMGQEVILRCVPISNHLYFYWYRQILGQKVEFLVSFYNNEISEKSEIFDDQFSVERPDGSNFTLKIRSTKLEDSAMYFCASSEGGSPEAFFGQGTRLTVV.

This clonotype turned up a few times. The rearrangement uses TRBV10-2 and TRBJ1-1; 8 bases align to TRBD1. Germline trimming cut 2 bases from V and 4 bases from J; bases unmatched to any gene: 6. Germline V lookup: CDR1 WSHSY, CDR2 SAAADI. This CDR3 is 15 amino acids long. This CDR3 is CASSERRTGSTEAFF. The DNA of the CDR3 is TGCGCCAGCAGTGAGAGGAGGACAGGGTCCACTGAAGCTTTCTTT.

The J gene is TRBJ1-1, the V gene TRBV20-1; D gene unclear. Trimming shortened V by 4 bases and J by 7 bases, and 10 bases separated the two germline ends. The CDR3 consists of 11 residues. Per germline, CDR1 DFQATT and CDR2 SNEGSKA (reference sequence). CDR3 in DNA: TGCAGTGCTACCTACAAGCTTGAAGCTTTCTTT. Its translation is CSATYKLEAFF.

The rearrangement links TRBV7-2 to TRBJ2-7; D may match TRBD1 or TRBD2 (5 bases each). The germline V gene has CDR1 SGHTA and CDR2 FQGNSA. This CDR3 spans 14 amino acids. V lost 1 base and J lost 4, with 11 bases in between. This CDR3 reads CASSLGRGPYEQYV. CDR3 DNA sequence: TGTGCCAGCAGCTTAGGTCGGGGACCTTACGAGCAGTACGTC.

This clonotype was observed a handful of times. This rearrangement joins TRBV6-4 to TRBJ1-2; no firm D call. Germline assignment: CDR1 MRHNA and CDR2 SNTAGT. V was cut by 6 bases and J by 8 bases, with 10 bases left in between. This CDR3 region has 11 residues. The CDR3 reads CASRGAGGYTF. The CDR3 DNA reads as TGTGCCAGCAGGGGAGCTGGCGGCTACACCTTC.

This clonotype was picked up a small number of times. The V gene is TRBV2, the J gene TRBJ1-1, with D perhaps matching TRBD1 (6 bases). CDR1 is SNHLY and CDR2 is FYNNEI in the germline V gene. CDR3 length: 13 residues. Between the trimmed V and J ends, which lost 5 bases and 1 base, there was a span of 8 bases. CDR3 nucleotides: TGTGCCAGCAGTAACAGGGAGAACACTGAAGCTTTCTTT. As protein: CASSNRENTEAFF.

Only a few counts were recorded for this clonotype. The CDR3 spells CASSLDGSGGFGDTQYF. As DNA, the CDR3 is TGCGCCAGCAGCTTGGATGGTAGCGGGGGGTTCGGAGATACGCAGTATTTT. J is TRBJ2-3 and V is TRBV5-1, with TRBD2 matching over 10 bases. J was trimmed by 5 bases and V by 0 bases; bases with no gene match: 9. There are 17 residues in the CDR3. CDR1 is SGHRS, CDR2 YFSETQ, per germline.

This clonotype has a single count. This chain links TRBV15 with TRBJ2-3; 13 nucleotides align to TRBD2. Germline V gene data show CDR1 as LNHNV and CDR2 as YYDKDF (reference sequence). The CDR3 totals 16 residues. Losses at the gene ends were 3 bases for V and 4 bases for J; bases not matched to a gene: 4. The CDR3 region is CATSRGTSGTADTQYF. CDR3 DNA: TGTGCCACCAGCAGGGGGACTAGCGGGACCGCAGATACGCAGTATTTT.

This clonotype turned up a few times. This chain connects TRBV24-1 to TRBJ2-3; TRBD2 aligns across 13 bases. From germline, CDR1 is KGHDR and CDR2 SFDVKD. Trimming took 4 bases from V and 2 from J; bases not matched to a gene: 8. This CDR3 contains 18 residues. CDR3 nucleotide sequence: TGTGCCACCAGTGAAACCGGGACTAGCGGGACCCACACAGATACGCAGTATTTT. This translates into CATSETGTSGTHTDTQYF.

The V gene is TRBV3-1, the J gene TRBJ2-3; D is perhaps TRBD1 (6 bases). The CDR3 loop spans 15 amino acids. Looked up from germline, CDR1 is LGHDT and CDR2 is YNNKEL (reference sequence). Trimming pared 11 bases from V and 6 bases from J, leaving 24 bases between. The chain's CDR3 is CASSQDGTKEDTQYF. CDR3 in DNA: TGTGCCTCCTCCCAAGATGGGACAAAAGAGGATACGCAGTATTTT.

This clonotype was seen more than once but under ten times. The chain couples TRBV12-3 or TRBV12-4 to TRBJ2-7, with a tentative D call TRBD2 (6 bases). Trimming cost V 8 bases and J 2 bases, with 16 bases left between them. The CDR3 covers 14 residues. The chain's CDR3 is CASGTHRVPYEQYF. The CDR3 region has the DNA TGTGCCAGCGGGACTCACCGGGTCCCCTACGAGCAGTACTTC.

The gene calls are TRBV27 and TRBJ1-5; 7 bases are a match to TRBD1. The length of the CDR3 is 13 residues. Germline CDR1 reads MNHEY; CDR2 reads SMNVEV (reference sequence). V dropped 9 bases and J dropped 7; count of bases not matched to a gene: 9. The CDR3 here is CARQTGTRQPQHF. DNA for the CDR3: TGTGCCAGGCAGACAGGGACACGGCAGCCCCAGCATTTT.

There are a few counts of this clonotype. The chain combines TRBV20-1 with TRBJ2-2; D tentatively fits TRBD1 or TRBD2 (5 bases each). The germline V and J ends were trimmed by 2 bases and 2 bases, with 9 bases remaining between them. In germline, CDR1 is DFQATT, CDR2 SNEGSKA (reference sequence). This CDR3 comprises 14 residues. The CDR3: CSARPGANTGELFF. In DNA form, the CDR3 reads TGCAGTGCTAGACCCGGGGCAAACACCGGGGAGCTGTTTTTT.

The gene calls are TRBV6-2 or TRBV6-3 and TRBJ2-7, with D possibly being TRBD1 (5 bases). Germline CDR1 MNHEY, CDR2 SVGEGT. The CDR3 loop spans 12 amino acids. V dropped 5 bases and J dropped 4 bases, with 9 bases sitting between them. The DNA of the CDR3 is TGTGCCAGCAGTCAGTCAGGGTACGAGCAGTACTTC. Translated, it gives CASSQSGYEQYF.

This clonotype showed up many times. The chain is built from TRBV12-3 or TRBV12-4 and TRBJ2-4; TRBD1 is a possible D gene (6 bases). The ends were cut back, 4 bases at V and 1 base at J, with 20 bases in the middle. The CDR3 runs to 18 residues. The CDR3: CASSSRSRGMAAKNIQYF. The CDR3 nucleotides are TGTGCCAGCAGTTCCCGATCTAGGGGGATGGCGGCCAAAAACATTCAGTACTTC.

This clonotype was seen a few times. This sequence joins TRBV27 and TRBJ2-5; D is possibly TRBD2 (6 bases). CDR3 size: 15 residues. The germline V and J ends were trimmed by 0 bases and 1 base, with 9 bases remaining between them. CDR1 and CDR2 from the germline V gene are MNHEY and SMNVEV (reference sequence). CDR3 coding DNA: TGTGCCAGCAGTTTATCGGCACTAGCCCAAGAGACCCAGTACTTC. It translates to CASSLSALAQETQYF.